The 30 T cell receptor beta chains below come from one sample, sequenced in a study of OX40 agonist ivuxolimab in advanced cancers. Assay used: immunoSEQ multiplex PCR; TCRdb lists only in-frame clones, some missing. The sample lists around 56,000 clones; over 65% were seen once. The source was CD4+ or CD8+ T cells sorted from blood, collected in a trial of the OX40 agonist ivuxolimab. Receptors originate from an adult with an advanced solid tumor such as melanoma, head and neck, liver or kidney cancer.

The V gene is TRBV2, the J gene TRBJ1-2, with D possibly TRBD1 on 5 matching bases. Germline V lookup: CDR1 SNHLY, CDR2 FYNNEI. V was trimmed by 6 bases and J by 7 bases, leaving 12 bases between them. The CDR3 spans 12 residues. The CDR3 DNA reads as TGTGCCAGCAGATCGCAGGGAGGTGGCTACACCTTC. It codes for CASRSQGGGYTF.

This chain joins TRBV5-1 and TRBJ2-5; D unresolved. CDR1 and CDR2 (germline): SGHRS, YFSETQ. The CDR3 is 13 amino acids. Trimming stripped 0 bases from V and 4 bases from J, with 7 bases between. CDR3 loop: CASSLEYSETQYF. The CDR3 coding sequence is TGCGCCAGCAGCTTGGAGTATTCAGAGACCCAGTACTTC. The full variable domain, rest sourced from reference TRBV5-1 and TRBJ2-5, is KAGVTQTPRYLIKTRGQQVTLSCSPISGHRSVSWYQQTPGQGLQFLFEYFSETQRNKGNFPGRFSGRQFSNSRSEMNVSTLELGDSALYLCASSLEYSETQYFGPGTRLLVL.

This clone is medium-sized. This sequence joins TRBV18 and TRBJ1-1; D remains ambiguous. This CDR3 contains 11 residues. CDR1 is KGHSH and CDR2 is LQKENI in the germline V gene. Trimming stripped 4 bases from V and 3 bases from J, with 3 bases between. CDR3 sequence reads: CASSLHTEAFF. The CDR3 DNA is TGTGCCAGCTCACTGCACACTGAAGCTTTCTTT. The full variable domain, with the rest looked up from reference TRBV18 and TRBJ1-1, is NAGVMQNPRHLVRRRGQEARLRCSPMKGHSHVYWYRQLPEEGLKFMVYLQKENIIDESGMPKERFSAEFPKEGPSILRIQQVVRGDSAAYFCASSLHTEAFFGQGTRLTVV.

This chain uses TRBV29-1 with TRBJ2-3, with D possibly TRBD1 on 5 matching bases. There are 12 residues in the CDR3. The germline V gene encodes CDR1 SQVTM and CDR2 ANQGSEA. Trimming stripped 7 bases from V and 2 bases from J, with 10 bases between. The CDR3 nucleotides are TGCAGCGCTTGGACAAACACAGATACGCAGTATTTT. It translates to CSAWTNTDTQYF.

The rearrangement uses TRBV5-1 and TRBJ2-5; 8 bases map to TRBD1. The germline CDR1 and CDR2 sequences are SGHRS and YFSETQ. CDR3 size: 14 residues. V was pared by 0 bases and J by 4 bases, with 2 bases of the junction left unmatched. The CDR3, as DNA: TGCGCCAGCAGCTTGGGGACAGGGTCAGAGACCCAGTACTTC. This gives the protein CASSLGTGSETQYF.

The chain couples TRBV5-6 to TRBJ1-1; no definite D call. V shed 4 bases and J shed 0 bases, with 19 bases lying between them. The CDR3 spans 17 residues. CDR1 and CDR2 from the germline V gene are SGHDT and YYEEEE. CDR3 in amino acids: CASSRLPLGRLNTEAFF. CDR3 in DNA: TGTGCCAGCAGCCGTCTCCCCCTCGGACGGTTGAACACTGAAGCTTTCTTT.

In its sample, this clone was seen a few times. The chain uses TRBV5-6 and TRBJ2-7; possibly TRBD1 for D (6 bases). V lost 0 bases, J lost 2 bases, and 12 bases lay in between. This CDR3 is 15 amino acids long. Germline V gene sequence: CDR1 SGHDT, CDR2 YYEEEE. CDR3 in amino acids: CASSLGGGRPYEQYF. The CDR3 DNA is TGTGCCAGCAGCTTGGGAGGGGGACGCCCCTACGAGCAGTACTTC.

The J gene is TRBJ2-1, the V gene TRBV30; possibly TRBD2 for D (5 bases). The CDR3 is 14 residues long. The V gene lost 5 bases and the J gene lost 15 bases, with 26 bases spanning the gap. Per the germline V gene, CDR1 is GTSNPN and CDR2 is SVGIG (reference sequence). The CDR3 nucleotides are TGTGCCTGGGAAAGAGGTGGCGGACTTACTATTCCGTTCTTC. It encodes CAWERGGGLTIPFF.

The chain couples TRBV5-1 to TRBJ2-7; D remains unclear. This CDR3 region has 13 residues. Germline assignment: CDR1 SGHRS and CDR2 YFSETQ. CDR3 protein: CACTSAASYEQYF. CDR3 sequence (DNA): TGCGCTTGCACCTCGGCAGCCTCCTACGAGCAGTACTTC.

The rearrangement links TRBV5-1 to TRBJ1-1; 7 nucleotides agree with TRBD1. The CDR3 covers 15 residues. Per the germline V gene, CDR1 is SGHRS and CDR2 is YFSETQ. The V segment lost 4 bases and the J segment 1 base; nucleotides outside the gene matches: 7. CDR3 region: CASSRDSSWNTEAFF. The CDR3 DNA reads TGCGCCAGCAGCAGGGACAGCTCTTGGAACACTGAAGCTTTCTTT. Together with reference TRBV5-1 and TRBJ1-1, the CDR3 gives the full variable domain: KAGVTQTPRYLIKTRGQQVTLSCSPISGHRSVSWYQQTPGQGLQFLFEYFSETQRNKGNFPGRFSGRQFSNSRSEMNVSTLELGDSALYLCASSRDSSWNTEAFFGQGTRLTVV.

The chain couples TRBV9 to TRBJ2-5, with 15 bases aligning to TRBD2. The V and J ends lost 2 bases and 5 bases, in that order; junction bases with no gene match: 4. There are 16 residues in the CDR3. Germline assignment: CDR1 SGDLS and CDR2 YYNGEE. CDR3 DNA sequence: TGTGCCAGCAGCGTGACCGGGACTAGCGGGGGGGAGACCCAGTACTTC. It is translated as CASSVTGTSGGETQYF.

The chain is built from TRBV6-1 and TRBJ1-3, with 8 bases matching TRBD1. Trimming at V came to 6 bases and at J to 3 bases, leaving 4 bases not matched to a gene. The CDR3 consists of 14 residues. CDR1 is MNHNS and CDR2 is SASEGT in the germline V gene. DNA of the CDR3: TGTGCCAGCAGCAGGGGGCAGGGTGGAAACACCATATATTTT. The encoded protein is CASSRGQGGNTIYF.

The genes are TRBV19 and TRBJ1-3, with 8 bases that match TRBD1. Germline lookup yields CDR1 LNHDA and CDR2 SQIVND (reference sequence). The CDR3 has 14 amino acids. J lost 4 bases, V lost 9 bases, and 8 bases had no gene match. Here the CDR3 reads CASLDRGKGNTIYF. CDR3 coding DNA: TGTGCCAGCCTTGACAGGGGAAAGGGAAACACCATATATTTT.

DNA of the CDR3: TGTGCCAGCAGCTTCGATTCCGGGACAGGGGGATTTGGCTACACCTTC. It is translated as CASSFDSGTGGFGYTF. V is TRBV11-1 and J is TRBJ1-2; 11 positions agree with TRBD1. Losses at the gene ends were 3 bases for V and 7 bases for J; bases not matched to a gene: 10. Germline V gene sequence: CDR1 SGHAT, CDR2 FQDESV (reference sequence). There are 16 residues in the CDR3.

CDR3 sequence: CASSEMGQGASDTQYF. Here the CDR3 DNA reads TGTGCCAGCAGTGAAATGGGACAGGGGGCCTCAGATACGCAGTATTTT. The chain couples TRBV6-1 to TRBJ2-3, with 12 positions matching TRBD1. CDR3 size: 16 residues. Per germline, CDR1 MNHNS and CDR2 SASEGT. J lost 4 bases, V lost 2 bases, and 4 bases had no gene match.

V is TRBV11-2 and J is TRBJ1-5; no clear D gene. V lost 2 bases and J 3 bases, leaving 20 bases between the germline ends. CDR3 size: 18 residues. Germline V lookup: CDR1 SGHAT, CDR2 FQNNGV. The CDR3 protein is CASSLLHSTGFPNQPQHF. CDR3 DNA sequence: TGTGCCAGCAGCTTACTCCACTCGACTGGGTTCCCCAATCAGCCCCAGCATTTT. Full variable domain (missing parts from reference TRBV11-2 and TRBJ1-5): EAGVAQSPRYKIIEKRQSVAFWCNPISGHATLYWYQQILGQGPKLLIQFQNNGVVDDSQLPKDRFSAERLKGVDSTLKIQPAKLEDSAVYLCASSLLHSTGFPNQPQHFGDGTRLSIL.

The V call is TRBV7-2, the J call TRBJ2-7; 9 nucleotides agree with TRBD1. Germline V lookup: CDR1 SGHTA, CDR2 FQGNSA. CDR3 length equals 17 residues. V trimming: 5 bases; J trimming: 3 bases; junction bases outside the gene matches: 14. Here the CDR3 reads CASSPSRPGTGSYEQYF. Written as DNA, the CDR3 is TGTGCCAGCAGCCCATCTCGTCCCGGGACAGGGAGCTACGAGCAGTACTTC. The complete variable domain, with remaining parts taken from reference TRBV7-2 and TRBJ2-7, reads GAGVSQSPSNKVTEKGKDVELRCDPISGHTALYWYRQSLGQGLEFLIYFQGNSAPDKSGLPSDRFSAERTGGSVSTLTIQRTQQEDSAVYLCASSPSRPGTGSYEQYFGPGTRLTVT.

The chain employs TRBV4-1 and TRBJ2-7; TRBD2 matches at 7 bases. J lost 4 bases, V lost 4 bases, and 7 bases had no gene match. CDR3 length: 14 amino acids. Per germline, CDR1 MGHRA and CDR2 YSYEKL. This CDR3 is CASSPVGEGYEQYF. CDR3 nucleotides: TGCGCCAGCAGCCCCGTTGGGGAGGGTTACGAGCAGTACTTC.

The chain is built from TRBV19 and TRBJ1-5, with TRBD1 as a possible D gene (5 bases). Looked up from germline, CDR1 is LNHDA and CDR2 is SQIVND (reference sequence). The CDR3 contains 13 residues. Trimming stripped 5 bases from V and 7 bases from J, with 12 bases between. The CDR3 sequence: CASSFRVDQPQHF. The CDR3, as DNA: TGTGCCAGTAGTTTCAGGGTGGACCAGCCCCAGCATTTT.

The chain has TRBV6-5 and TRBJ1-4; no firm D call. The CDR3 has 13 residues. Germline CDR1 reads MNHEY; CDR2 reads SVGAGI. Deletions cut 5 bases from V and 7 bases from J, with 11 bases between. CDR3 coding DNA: TGTGCCAGCAGTCCACTCCGGGGTGAAAAACTGTTTTTT. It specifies CASSPLRGEKLFF.

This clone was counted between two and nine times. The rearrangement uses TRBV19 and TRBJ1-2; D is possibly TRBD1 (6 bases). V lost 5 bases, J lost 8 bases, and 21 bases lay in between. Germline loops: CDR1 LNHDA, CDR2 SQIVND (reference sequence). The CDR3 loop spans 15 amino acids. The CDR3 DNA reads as TGTGCCAGTAGTTTCCGCAAACAGGGAACGGAGGGCTACACCTTC. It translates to CASSFRKQGTEGYTF.

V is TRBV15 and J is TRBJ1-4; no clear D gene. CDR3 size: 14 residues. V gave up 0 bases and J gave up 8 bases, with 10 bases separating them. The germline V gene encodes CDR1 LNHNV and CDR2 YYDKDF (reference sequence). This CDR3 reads CATSRDRVDEKLFF. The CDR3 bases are TGTGCCACCAGCAGAGATCGGGTAGACGAAAAACTGTTTTTT.

The CDR3, as DNA: TGTGCCAGCTCACCAAGAAGCTCTGGGGCCAACGTCCTGACTTTC. Protein sequence: CASSPRSSGANVLTF. J is TRBJ2-6 and V is TRBV18; D is unresolved. V was clipped by 2 bases and J by 0 bases, with 5 bases between them. The CDR3 covers 15 residues. CDR1 is KGHSH and CDR2 is LQKENI in the germline V gene.

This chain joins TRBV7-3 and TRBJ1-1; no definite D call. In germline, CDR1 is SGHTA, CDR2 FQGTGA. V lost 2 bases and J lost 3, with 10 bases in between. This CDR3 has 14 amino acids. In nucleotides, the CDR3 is TGTGCCAGCAGCTTACGTTTTGGGGACACTGAAGCTTTCTTT. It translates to CASSLRFGDTEAFF. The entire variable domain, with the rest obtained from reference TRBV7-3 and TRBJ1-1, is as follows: GAGVSQTPSNKVTEKGKYVELRCDPISGHTALYWYRQSLGQGPEFLIYFQGTGAADDSGLPNDRFFAVRPEGSVSTLKIQRTERGDSAVYLCASSLRFGDTEAFFGQGTRLTVV.

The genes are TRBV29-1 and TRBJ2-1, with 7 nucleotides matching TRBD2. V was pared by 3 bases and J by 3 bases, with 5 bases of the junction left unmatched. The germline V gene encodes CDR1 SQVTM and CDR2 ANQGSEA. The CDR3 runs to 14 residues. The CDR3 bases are TGCAGCGTTGACGGCGGCGGGGGCTACAATGAGCAGTTCTTC. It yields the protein CSVDGGGGYNEQFF.

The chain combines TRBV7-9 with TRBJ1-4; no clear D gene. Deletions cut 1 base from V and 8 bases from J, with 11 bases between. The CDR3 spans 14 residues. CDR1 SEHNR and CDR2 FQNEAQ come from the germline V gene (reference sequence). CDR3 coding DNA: TGTGCCAGCAGCTTAGTTGGCACCGAGGAAAAACTGTTTTTT. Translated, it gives CASSLVGTEEKLFF.

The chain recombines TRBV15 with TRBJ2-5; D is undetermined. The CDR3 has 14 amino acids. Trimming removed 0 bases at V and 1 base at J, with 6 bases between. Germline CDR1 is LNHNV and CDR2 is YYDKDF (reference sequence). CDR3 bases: TGTGCCACCAGCAGAGATCCAACCCAAGAGACCCAGTACTTC. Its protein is CATSRDPTQETQYF.

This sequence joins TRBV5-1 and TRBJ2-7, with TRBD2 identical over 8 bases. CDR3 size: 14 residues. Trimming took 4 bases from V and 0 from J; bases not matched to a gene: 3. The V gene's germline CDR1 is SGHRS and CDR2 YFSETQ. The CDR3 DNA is TGCGCCAGCAGCACCAGCGGGAGCTCCTACGAGCAGTACTTC. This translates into CASSTSGSSYEQYF.

The CDR3 DNA sequence: TGTGCCGCAAGATACGCAGGACAGGGAAACTATGGCTACACCTTC. Protein: CAARYAGQGNYGYTF. The chain couples TRBV6-6 to TRBJ1-2; 8 positions agree with TRBD1. Germline lookup yields CDR1 MNHNY and CDR2 SVGAGI (reference sequence). V lost 11 bases, J lost 2 bases, and 13 bases stayed unmatched. This CDR3 region has 15 residues.

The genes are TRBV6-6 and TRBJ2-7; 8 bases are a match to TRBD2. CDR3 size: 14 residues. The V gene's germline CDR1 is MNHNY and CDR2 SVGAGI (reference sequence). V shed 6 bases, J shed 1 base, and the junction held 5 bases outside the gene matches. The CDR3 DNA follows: TGTGCCAGCAGCCTGGGACTAGATTCCTACGAGCAGTACTTC. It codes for CASSLGLDSYEQYF.